These 17 T cell receptor beta chains share one sample of origin, sequenced in a study of blood T cells in healthy people across ages (dated by TCRdb to between 2014 and 2016). The method behind the library was 5' RACE. Sequencing was performed on an Illumina HiSeq 2500. A second about 7 to 11 cycle PCR used a sample-barcoded 5' primer and a J-beta primer mix. Clones were called with MiXCR by TCRdb after fastp trimmed the public reads at Q25, and only in-frame beta chains were retained. Duplicate CDR3 protein sequences are folded into a single record with the most common DNA and genes. Here the sample has 780,000 or so distinct CDR3 sequences; around three fifths occur a single time. Roughly 24% of the sample goes to the ten largest clones. Sequenced material: blood. The receptor set was obtained from a man in his forties in good health.

J is TRBJ2-2 and V is TRBV20-1; D is unclear. The CDR3 runs 14 residues. V was shortened by 2 bases and J by 7 bases, with 14 bases between the two germline ends. Germline V gives CDR1 DFQATT, CDR2 SNEGSKA (reference sequence). The CDR3 sequence is CSARSGFAFGELFF. The DNA for the CDR3 is TGCAGTGCTAGATCTGGGTTTGCTTTCGGGGAGCTGTTTTTT.

This clonotype was observed a few times. This chain connects TRBV5-1 to TRBJ2-3; D unresolved. The V gene lost 6 bases and the J gene lost 0 bases, with 14 bases spanning the gap. The CDR3 consists of 15 residues. Germline-derived CDR1 and CDR2 are SGHRS and YFSETQ. The CDR3 sequence: CASNTLGTSTDTQYF. The CDR3 nucleotides read TGCGCCAGCAACACCCTGGGTACTAGCACAGATACGCAGTATTTT.

The chain couples TRBV29-1 to TRBJ2-1; TRBD2 might be the D (6 bases). Trimming pared 5 bases from V and 7 bases from J, leaving 18 bases between. CDR1 SQVTM and CDR2 ANQGSEA come from the germline V gene. The CDR3 totals 14 residues. The CDR3 sequence is CSVLAAGSENEQFF. Written as DNA, the CDR3 is TGCAGCGTTCTCGCGGCCGGGAGTGAGAATGAGCAGTTCTTC.

This chain uses TRBV10-3 with TRBJ1-2, with D possibly being TRBD1 (6 bases). This CDR3 comprises 14 residues. The V end lost 4 bases, the J end lost 6 bases, and 15 bases lay between the germline ends. Germline V gene sequence: CDR1 ENHRY, CDR2 SYGVKD. The CDR3 sequence is CAISVKQGGNGYTF. DNA of the CDR3: TGTGCCATCAGTGTTAAACAGGGCGGGAATGGCTACACCTTC.

The J gene is TRBJ2-1, the V gene TRBV5-5; D is perhaps TRBD1 or TRBD2 (6 bases each). CDR1 is SGHKS and CDR2 is YYEKEE in the germline V gene (reference sequence). Between the trimmed V and J ends, which lost 3 bases and 7 bases, there was a span of 14 bases. CDR3 size: 14 residues. The CDR3 spells CASSWPTGLNEQFF. CDR3 bases: TGTGCCAGCAGCTGGCCGACAGGACTAAATGAGCAGTTCTTC.

This clonotype was counted a single time. At one of its ends the junction is not consistent with the germline gene, which may arise from a read error. The J gene is TRBJ2-3, the V gene TRBV7-2, with no clear D. Per the germline V gene, CDR1 is SGHTA and CDR2 is FQGNSA. The CDR3 length is 14 residues. CDR3 region: CVSSPSWGTDTQYF. In DNA, the CDR3 is TGTGTCAGCAGCCCGTCCTGGGGCACAGATACGCAGTATTTT.

This clonotype was counted between two and nine times. The chain combines TRBV29-1 with TRBJ2-4, with D perhaps TRBD1 or TRBD2 (5 bases each). CDR3 length: 13 amino acids. Deletions cut 4 bases from V and 7 bases from J, with 14 bases between. Germline loops: CDR1 SQVTM, CDR2 ANQGSEA. The CDR3 nucleotides are TGCAGCGTTGTATTGGGGGTAGTGAACATTCAGTACTTC. It specifies CSVVLGVVNIQYF.

V and J are TRBV9 and TRBJ2-7, with D perhaps being TRBD1 or TRBD2 (5 bases each). V lost 3 bases and J lost 2, with 12 bases in between. This CDR3 has 14 residues. Germline V gives CDR1 SGDLS, CDR2 YYNGEE. This CDR3 reads CASSARDGTYEQYF. As DNA, the CDR3 is TGTGCCAGCAGCGCCCGGGACGGCACCTACGAGCAGTACTTC.

The J gene is TRBJ1-3, the V gene TRBV4-2, with no clear D. The CDR3 has 15 amino acids. Per germline, CDR1 LGHNA and CDR2 YNFKEQ. Trimming removed 0 bases at V and 0 bases at J, with 6 bases between. DNA of the CDR3: TGTGCCAGCAGCCAAGAAGGCCTCTCTGGAAACACCATATATTTT. Translating it yields CASSQEGLSGNTIYF.

This rearrangement joins TRBV6-6 to TRBJ2-5; 7 bases line up with TRBD1. This CDR3 contains 14 residues. Germline-derived CDR1 and CDR2 are MNHNY and SVGAGI (reference sequence). Trimming took 5 bases from V and 5 from J; bases not matched to a gene: 8. The DNA for the CDR3 is TGTGCCAGCAGTCAATCAGGGGGAACGGAGACCCAGTACTTC. Translating it yields CASSQSGGTETQYF.

The V and J genes are TRBV3-1 and TRBJ2-4, with a weak D call TRBD1 (6 bases). TRBJ2-5 matches the DNA end more closely, so the J call is doubtful. The CDR3 has 15 residues. Germline CDR1 reads LGHDT; CDR2 reads YNNKEL (reference sequence). CDR3 coding DNA: TGTGCCAGCAGCCAAGCTCTGTCAGGGGACGAGACCCAGTACTTC. Encoded protein: CASSQALSGDETQYF.

As concerns this clonotype: A much more abundant neighbour one base away suggests this may be a read error. V is TRBV20-1 and J is TRBJ2-3, with a weak D call TRBD2 (6 bases). CDR3 length equals 15 residues. V gave up 3 bases and J gave up 4 bases, with 17 bases separating them. Germline CDR1 DFQATT, CDR2 SNEGSKA (reference sequence). DNA for the CDR3: TGCAGTGCTAGGAATCTTAGCGGTATAGCAGATACGCAGTATTTT. Residues: CSARNLSGIADTQYF.

As for this clonotype: Compared with germline, one end of the junction differs, possibly owing to a read error. The chain joins TRBV6-4 to TRBJ2-3; D uncertain. The CDR3 sequence is 13 residues long. Germline V gives CDR1 MRHNA, CDR2 SNTAGT. The CDR3 region is CAGSVASTDTQYF. CDR3 DNA: TGTGCCGGCAGTGTCGCTAGCACAGATACGCAGTATTTT.

Details on this clonotype: One end of the junction fails to match germline, which may point to a read error. The chain is built from TRBV13 and TRBJ2-7, with D perhaps assigned TRBD1 or TRBD2 (6 bases each). From germline, CDR1 is PRHDT and CDR2 FYEKMQ (reference sequence). The length of the CDR3 is 14 residues. The CDR3 DNA reads TGTACCAGCCGGAGGGGACAATCCCACTACGAGCAGTACTTC. Its protein product is CTSRRGQSHYEQYF.

Notes on this clonotype: With a much larger clone just one base away, this may be a read error. The chain joins TRBV6-2 or TRBV6-3 to TRBJ2-7, with 7 bases matching TRBD2. CDR3 size: 18 residues. Germline assignment: CDR1 MNHEY and CDR2 SVGEGT. CDR3 DNA sequence: TGTGCCGGCAGTTATAACCGGGAGGACTCTACCTTCTCCTACGAGCAGTACTTC. This encodes CAGSYNREDSTFSYEQYF.

This clonotype was observed a handful of times. The CDR3 DNA reads TGTGCCAGCAGCCTGGAACGGGGCACACAAGAGACCCAGTACTTC. Protein product: CASSLERGTQETQYF. This chain links TRBV5-6 with TRBJ2-5, with D possibly called TRBD1 or TRBD2 (5 bases each). The CDR3 is 15 residues long. Trimming cost V 4 bases and J 2 bases, with 15 bases left between them. Germline V gene lookup returns CDR1 SGHDT and CDR2 YYEEEE.

This rearrangement joins TRBV12-3 or TRBV12-4 to TRBJ1-5; D is unresolved. Trimming pared 1 base from V and 0 bases from J, leaving 10 bases between. CDR3 length: 16 amino acids. The CDR3 here is CASSLDGIGSNQPQHF. The DNA of the CDR3 is TGTGCCAGCAGTTTAGACGGAATCGGTAGCAATCAGCCCCAGCATTTT.